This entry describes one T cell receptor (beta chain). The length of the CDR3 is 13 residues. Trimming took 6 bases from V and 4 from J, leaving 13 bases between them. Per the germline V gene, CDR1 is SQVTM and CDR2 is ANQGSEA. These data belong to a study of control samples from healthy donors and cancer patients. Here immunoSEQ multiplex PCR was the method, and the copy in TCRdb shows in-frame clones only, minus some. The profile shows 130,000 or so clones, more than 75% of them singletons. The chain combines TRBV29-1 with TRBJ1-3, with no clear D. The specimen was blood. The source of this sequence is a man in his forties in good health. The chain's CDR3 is CSVSGEAGNTIYF. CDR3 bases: TGCAGCGTCTCCGGGGAGGCGGGAAACACCATATATTTT.